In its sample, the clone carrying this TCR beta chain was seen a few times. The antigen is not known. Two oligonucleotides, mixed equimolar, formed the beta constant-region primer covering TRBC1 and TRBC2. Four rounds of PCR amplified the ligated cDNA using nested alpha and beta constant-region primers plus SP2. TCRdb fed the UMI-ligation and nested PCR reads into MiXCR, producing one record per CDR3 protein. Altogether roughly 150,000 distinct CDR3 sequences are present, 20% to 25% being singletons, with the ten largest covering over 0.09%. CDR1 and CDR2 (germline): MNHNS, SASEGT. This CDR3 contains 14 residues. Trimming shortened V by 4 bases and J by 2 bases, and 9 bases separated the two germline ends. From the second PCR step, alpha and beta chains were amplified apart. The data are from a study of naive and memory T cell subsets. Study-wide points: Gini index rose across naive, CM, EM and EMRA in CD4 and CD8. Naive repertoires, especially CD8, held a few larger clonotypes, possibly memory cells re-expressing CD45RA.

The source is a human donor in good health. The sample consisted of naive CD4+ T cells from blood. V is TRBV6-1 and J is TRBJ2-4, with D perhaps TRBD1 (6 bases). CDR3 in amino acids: CASSGQGSKNIQYF. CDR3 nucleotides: TGTGCCAGCAGTGGTCAGGGGTCCAAAAACATTCAGTACTTC.